The clone carrying this TCR beta chain has a handful of counts. Germline lookup yields CDR1 DFQATT and CDR2 SNEGSKA (reference sequence). The CDR3 has 18 amino acids. V shed 3 bases and J 1 base; nucleotides not matched to a gene: 10. The data derive from a study of human T cells and chemical hapten exposure. TCRdb passed the RACE reads through MiXCR, listing each CDR3 protein once. This table holds about 340,000 distinct CDR3 sequences, 5.5% to 8% found once. The time point denotes: patch test 1, 2 weeks after DPC sensitization. The treatment: therapeutic diphenylcyclopropenone sensitization with weekly scalp DPC.

This chain uses TRBV20-1 with TRBJ2-3; TRBD2 agrees at 13 bases. The receptor's source is a young woman with alopecia areata. Some clones in this sample may be carry-over from other donors' samples. Specimen: whole blood, collected in connection with sensitization to the hapten diphenylcyclopropenone (DPC). The CDR3: CSASGGRLAGGGTDTQYF. CDR3 bases: TGCAGTGCTAGCGGTGGGAGACTAGCGGGGGGCGGCACAGATACGCAGTATTTT.